A single sample is the source of the 28 T cell receptor beta chains below, sequenced in a study of cytomegalovirus exposure and HLA in healthy donors. The PCR made use of 60 Vbeta and 13 Jbeta primers. TCRdb's table, derived via immunoSEQ multiplex PCR, lists solely in-frame clones and lacks some. The sample records roughly 160,000 clones, approximately 78% being singletons. Input material: PBMCs. These receptor sequences come from a male donor in good health and CMV-seronegative.

The chain combines TRBV10-1 with TRBJ2-7; unclear D gene. The V gene lost 0 bases and the J gene lost 3 bases, with 15 bases spanning the gap. In germline, CDR1 is WNHNN, CDR2 SYGVQD (reference sequence). CDR3 size: 16 residues. The CDR3 coding sequence is TGCGCCAGCAGTGAGTCAGTCAGAACTACGCACTACGAGCAGTACTTC. It codes for CASSESVRTTHYEQYF.

This chain links TRBV2 with TRBJ1-2, with D possibly being TRBD1 (5 bases). Germline CDR1 SNHLY, CDR2 FYNNEI. V was pared by 6 bases and J by 1 base, with 18 bases between. The CDR3 loop spans 16 amino acids. The CDR3 region is CASSLFPTAGNYGYTF. For the CDR3, the DNA is TGTGCCAGCAGCCTTTTTCCGACAGCCGGTAACTATGGCTACACCTTC.

This chain uses TRBV27 with TRBJ1-6; 8 positions agree with TRBD1. Looked up from germline, CDR1 is MNHEY and CDR2 is SMNVEV (reference sequence). The CDR3 runs 17 residues. With 5 bases clipped from V and 0 bases from J, the junction kept 6 bases outside the gene matches. The CDR3 here is CASSTWTGSSYNSPLHF. The CDR3, as DNA: TGTGCCAGCAGTACCTGGACAGGGAGCTCCTATAATTCACCCCTCCACTTT.

The chain has TRBV6-1 and TRBJ2-5; 13 bases line up with TRBD2. Gene TRBJ2-7 matches the end of the DNA better, so the J call may be wrong. Germline CDR1 is MNHNS and CDR2 is SASEGT. The CDR3 contains 17 residues. The CDR3 loop reads CASSEGLAGGLSYEQYF. CDR3 coding DNA: TGTGCCAGCAGTGAAGGACTAGCGGGAGGACTTTCCTACGAGCAGTACTTC.

The J gene is TRBJ2-7, the V gene TRBV19; possible D gene TRBD2, 6 bases. Germline V lookup: CDR1 LNHDA, CDR2 SQIVND (reference sequence). There are 15 residues in the CDR3. The V and J ends lost 3 bases and 0 bases respectively, with 12 bases between them. CDR3 nucleotide sequence: TGTGCCAGTAGTATTGGGACTCCTACCTCCTACGAGCAGTACTTC. Translation: CASSIGTPTSYEQYF.

The rearrangement uses TRBV19 and TRBJ2-7; D is perhaps TRBD1 (7 bases). CDR3 length equals 15 residues. Germline V gives CDR1 LNHDA, CDR2 SQIVND (reference sequence). V lost 4 bases and J 4 bases, leaving 17 bases between the germline ends. CDR3 region: CASSNGQAGNYEQYF. The CDR3 nucleotides read TGTGCCAGTAGTAATGGACAGGCGGGGAATTACGAGCAGTACTTC.

The genes are TRBV11-2 and TRBJ2-7; 7 bases agree with TRBD1. V lost 5 bases and J lost 3; bases outside the gene matches: 7. This CDR3 region has 14 residues. CDR1 SGHAT and CDR2 FQNNGV come from the germline V gene. The CDR3 DNA reads TGTGCCAGCAGCGGGCTCCGGGACAGCTACGAGCAGTACTTC. Its translation: CASSGLRDSYEQYF.

This clone occurred once. This chain uses TRBV2 with TRBJ2-7; the match to TRBD1 covers 9 bases. J was trimmed by 2 bases and V by 5 bases; bases with no gene match: 10. The germline gives CDR1 SNHLY, CDR2 FYNNEI. The CDR3 runs to 16 residues. As DNA, the CDR3 is TGTGCCAGCAGTACCGGGCCCGGACAGGGGACCTACGAGCAGTACTTC. Amino acid sequence: CASSTGPGQGTYEQYF. The entire variable domain, with the rest obtained from reference TRBV2 and TRBJ2-7, is as follows: EPEVTQTPSHQVTQMGQEVILRCVPISNHLYFYWYRQILGQKVEFLVSFYNNEISEKSEIFDDQFSVERPDGSNFTLKIRSTKLEDSAMYFCASSTGPGQGTYEQYFGPGTRLTVT.

This chain uses TRBV13 with TRBJ1-2, with D perhaps TRBD1 (5 bases). V dropped 1 base and J dropped 8 bases, with 14 bases sitting between them. The CDR3 length is 14 residues. Per the germline V gene, CDR1 is PRHDT and CDR2 is FYEKMQ (reference sequence). CDR3 bases: TGTGCCAGCAGCTTAGCAGGGTTCCCGGTCGGCTACACCTTC. Its translation: CASSLAGFPVGYTF.

The V call is TRBV6-5, the J call TRBJ2-7; a possible D gene is TRBD2 (5 bases). The CDR3 is 13 residues long. Germline V gives CDR1 MNHEY, CDR2 SVGAGI. The germline V and J ends were trimmed by 5 bases and 1 base, with 9 bases remaining between them. Written as DNA, the CDR3 is TGTGCCAGCAGTAGCGGTGCTTCCTACGAGCAGTACTTC. It specifies CASSSGASYEQYF.

V gene TRBV15 combines with J gene TRBJ2-1; 7 positions match TRBD2. J was trimmed by 4 bases and V by 0 bases; bases with no gene match: 15. CDR1 and CDR2 (germline): LNHNV, YYDKDF (reference sequence). This CDR3 has 19 amino acids. The CDR3 nucleotides read TGTGCCACCAGCAGAGATAACCTCCCGGCTAGCGGAAAATACAATGAGCAGTTCTTC. Its translation is CATSRDNLPASGKYNEQFF.

The chain employs TRBV4-3 and TRBJ1-4; no definite D call. CDR1 and CDR2 from the germline V gene are LGHNA and YSLEER. V lost 0 bases to trimming and J lost 11 bases, with 10 bases between them. This CDR3 comprises 13 residues. CDR3 sequence: CASSQDRIGKLFF. The CDR3 region has the DNA TGCGCCAGCAGCCAAGACCGGATCGGGAAACTGTTTTTT.

The rearrangement links TRBV2 to TRBJ2-3; 12 bases match TRBD2. Germline CDR1 and CDR2: SNHLY and FYNNEI. The CDR3 runs to 16 residues. With 6 bases clipped from V and 2 bases from J, the junction kept 6 bases outside the gene matches. The CDR3 bases are TGTGCCAGCAGGAGGACTAGCGGGATTCCCACAGATACGCAGTATTTT. Translated, it gives CASRRTSGIPTDTQYF.

This clone was found a few times. The chain employs TRBV4-3 and TRBJ2-2; TRBD2 agrees at 10 bases. The CDR3 is 16 amino acids. Germline V CDR1 and CDR2: LGHNA, YSLEER. V shed 3 bases and J 4 bases; nucleotides not matched to a gene: 5. The CDR3 sequence is CASSQETSGFTGELFF. CDR3 DNA sequence: TGCGCCAGCAGCCAGGAGACTAGCGGGTTCACCGGGGAGCTGTTTTTT.

The genes are TRBV11-2 and TRBJ2-5; D gene uncertain. V lost 0 bases and J 1 base, leaving 9 bases between the germline ends. CDR3 size: 15 residues. Germline CDR1 SGHAT, CDR2 FQNNGV. The chain's CDR3 is CASSLDRVSQETQYF. Here the CDR3 DNA reads TGTGCCAGCAGCTTAGATCGGGTCAGCCAAGAGACCCAGTACTTC.

The rearrangement links TRBV5-1 to TRBJ1-1; a possible D gene is TRBD1 (6 bases). CDR3 size: 12 residues. Trimming pared 0 bases from V and 9 bases from J, leaving 9 bases between. Per the germline V gene, CDR1 is SGHRS and CDR2 is YFSETQ. Here the CDR3 DNA reads TGCGCCAGCAGCTTGGCAGGGGAGCAAGCTTTCTTT. Translated: CASSLAGEQAFF.

The gene calls are TRBV4-1 and TRBJ1-2; possible D gene TRBD1, 5 bases. The germline V gene encodes CDR1 MGHRA and CDR2 YSYEKL. This CDR3 has 13 residues. With 3 bases removed from V and 7 bases from J, the gap between germline ends came to 12 bases. The CDR3 sequence is CASSQGGRCGYTF. In nucleotides, the CDR3 is TGCGCCAGCAGCCAGGGGGGGAGGTGTGGCTACACCTTC.

CDR3 coding DNA: TGTGCCAGCAGTTCCCCTAGCGGGAGTGGAGGGCCAGATACGCAGTATTTT. Translated: CASSSPSGSGGPDTQYF. The V call is TRBV28, the J call TRBJ2-3; TRBD2 matches 10 bases. Germline loops: CDR1 MDHEN, CDR2 SYDVKM. The V and J ends lost 4 bases and 4 bases, in that order; junction bases with no gene match: 11. This CDR3 spans 17 amino acids.

The chain recombines TRBV18 with TRBJ1-1; D gene uncertain. In germline, CDR1 is KGHSH, CDR2 LQKENI. This CDR3 has 11 residues. Trimming removed 6 bases from V and 4 bases from J, with 6 bases in between. As DNA, the CDR3 is TGTGCCAGCTCGATGAGCACTGAAGCTTTCTTT. Translation gives CASSMSTEAFF.

V is TRBV20-1 and J is TRBJ2-1; tentatively, D is TRBD2 (6 bases). Germline V gene data show CDR1 as DFQATT and CDR2 as SNEGSKA (reference sequence). This CDR3 is 11 amino acids long. CDR3 coding DNA: TGCAGCGTTCCGGGAGAGGATGAGCAGTTCTTC. This codes for CSVPGEDEQFF.

CDR3 sequence: CASRDREPRQGVTTNEKLFF. The CDR3 bases are TGTGCCAGCAGGGACAGGGAGCCAAGGCAGGGGGTAACAACTAATGAAAAACTGTTTTTT. The V and J genes are TRBV7-3 and TRBJ1-4; 8 bases fit TRBD1. Per the germline V gene, CDR1 is SGHTA and CDR2 is FQGTGA. V lost 6 bases to trimming and J lost 0 bases; unmatched junction nucleotides: 18. The CDR3 spans 20 residues.

The chain joins TRBV7-2 to TRBJ2-2, with D perhaps TRBD1 (6 bases). CDR1 is SGHTA and CDR2 is FQGNSA in the germline V gene. Trimming took 3 bases from V and 7 from J, leaving 9 bases between them. The CDR3 has 13 residues. The CDR3 bases are TGTGCCAGCAGCTTCGGACAGCTCGGGGAGCTGTTTTTT. Protein: CASSFGQLGELFF. Full variable domain (outside the CDR3, taken from reference TRBV7-2 and TRBJ2-2): GAGVSQSPSNKVTEKGKDVELRCDPISGHTALYWYRQSLGQGLEFLIYFQGNSAPDKSGLPSDRFSAERTGGSVSTLTIQRTQQEDSAVYLCASSFGQLGELFFGEGSRLTVL.

The genes are TRBV10-3 and TRBJ2-5; the D gene is possibly TRBD1 (6 bases). Germline V gene data show CDR1 as ENHRY and CDR2 as SYGVKD. CDR3 length: 13 residues. Trimming stripped 10 bases from V and 0 bases from J, with 12 bases between. Written as DNA, the CDR3 is TGTGCCACAACGAGGGACAACCAAGAGACCCAGTACTTC. As protein: CATTRDNQETQYF.

V usage is TRBV6-1 and J usage is TRBJ2-1; tentative D call: TRBD2 (6 bases). CDR3 length: 18 amino acids. CDR1 and CDR2 (germline): MNHNS, SASEGT. Deletions cut 3 bases from V and 2 bases from J, with 20 bases between. CDR3 amino acids: CASSDFRPTRRPYNEQFF. Here the CDR3 DNA reads TGTGCCAGCAGTGACTTTCGCCCGACTAGACGCCCCTACAATGAGCAGTTCTTC.

The chain carries TRBV19 and TRBJ2-1, with D possibly matching TRBD1 (6 bases). Trimming shortened V by 3 bases and J by 4 bases, and 16 bases separated the two germline ends. Germline V gene data show CDR1 as LNHDA and CDR2 as SQIVND (reference sequence). CDR3 length: 16 residues. The CDR3 here is CASSIGKQGPYNEQFF. For the CDR3, the DNA is TGTGCCAGTAGTATTGGGAAGCAGGGGCCTTACAATGAGCAGTTCTTC.

This clone was seen once. The chain has TRBV5-1 and TRBJ2-7; 11 nucleotides match TRBD2. Germline V gene sequence: CDR1 SGHRS, CDR2 YFSETQ. The V segment lost 2 bases and the J segment 5 bases; nucleotides outside the gene matches: 6. This CDR3 has 15 residues. CDR3 sequence: CASSLFSGRANEQYF. CDR3 DNA sequence: TGCGCCAGCAGCTTATTTAGCGGGAGGGCCAACGAGCAGTACTTC.

This clone was seen once. The chain recombines TRBV5-6 with TRBJ2-7; 8 bases match TRBD1. There are 15 residues in the CDR3. The J segment lost 0 bases and the V segment lost 4 bases, leaving 6 bases of the junction unmatched. The V gene's germline CDR1 is SGHDT and CDR2 YYEEEE. CDR3 nucleotides: TGTGCCAGCAGCCAATGGACAGGGAGCTCCTACGAGCAGTACTTC. It codes for CASSQWTGSSYEQYF. The entire variable domain, with the rest obtained from reference TRBV5-6 and TRBJ2-7, is as follows: DAGVTQSPTHLIKTRGQQVTLRCSPKSGHDTVSWYQQALGQGPQFIFQYYEEEERQRGNFPDRFSGHQFPNYSSELNVNALLLGDSALYLCASSQWTGSSYEQYFGPGTRLTVT.

The V and J genes are TRBV6-5 and TRBJ2-5; D might be TRBD2 (5 bases). Germline CDR1 reads MNHEY; CDR2 reads SVGAGI. CDR3 length: 16 amino acids. The V gene lost 0 bases and the J gene lost 10 bases, with 21 bases spanning the gap. CDR3 sequence (DNA): TGTGCCAGCAGTTACTCGGCTCAGGCCACTAGGTTAGGCCAGTACTTC. Amino acids: CASSYSAQATRLGQYF.